A selection of T cell receptor beta chains follows, all from one sample in a study of technical replicates of blood from several donors. TCRdb's copy holds only in-frame clones and misses some; the assay was immunoSEQ multiplex PCR. In the table there are 65,000 to 90,000 clones, roughly 93% of which are singletons. The sample consisted of T cells isolated from PBMCs. Receptors originate from a human donor in good health. CDR3s include the opening cysteine and the closing phenylalanine or tryptophan. A D gene is named only where the DNA matches it firmly.

v_gene,j_gene,d_gene,CDR3nt,CDR3aa
TRBV7-9,TRBJ2-3,-,TGTGCCAGCAGCTCAAGACACGATCATACGCAGTATTTT,CASSSRHDHTQYF
TRBV10-3,TRBJ2-7,-,TGTGCCATCACAGCGGCAGGGGTGTCCTACGAGCAGTACTTC,CAITAAGVSYEQYF
TRBV29-1,TRBJ2-1,-,TGCAGCGTTGAACCGCGCCTCGCCTACAATGAGCAGTTCTTC,CSVEPRLAYNEQFF
TRBV19,TRBJ1-5,-,TGTGCCAGTAGTATGGGTCAGGGATTCAATCAGCCCCAGCATTTT,CASSMGQGFNQPQHF
TRBV28,TRBJ2-3,-,TGTGCCAGCAGTGCCTGGGAGTTGGGAACAGATACGCAGTATTTT,CASSAWELGTDTQYF
TRBV20-1,TRBJ1-1,-,TGCAGTGCTCCAGGGAGAGCGGGAGCTTTCTTT,CSAPGRAGAFF
TRBV5-1,TRBJ1-2,-,TGCGCCAGCAGCTTAGGGGCCAGGGGCGATGGCTACACCTTC,CASSLGARGDGYTF
TRBV19,TRBJ1-5,-,TGTGCCAGTAGTCCTGGGGCGGGAAGGAATCAGCCCCAGCATTTT,CASSPGAGRNQPQHF
TRBV27,TRBJ2-5,TRBD1,TGTGCCAGCAGTTATACAGGGGCAGGCACTCTCGAGACCCAGTACTTC,CASSYTGAGTLETQYF
TRBV25-1,TRBJ1-1,TRBD1,TGTGCCAGCAGTGAATTTGGCAGGGGGTCGGAAGCTTTCTTT,CASSEFGRGSEAFF
TRBV5-1,TRBJ1-4,-,TGCGCCAGCAGATCAGGGTTTACTAATGAAAAACTGTTTTTT,CASRSGFTNEKLFF
TRBV5-1,TRBJ2-7,TRBD2,TGCGCCAGCAGCCCGAATCTAGCGGGATACTACGAGCAGTACTTC,CASSPNLAGYYEQYF
TRBV5-1,TRBJ1-4,-,TGCGCCAGCAGCACTACAGGGCGAGTTAATGAAAAACTGTTTTTT,CASSTTGRVNEKLFF
TRBV6-5,TRBJ1-5,-,TGTGCCAGCAGTTACGGCGGGGGTAGCAGCAATCAGCCCCAGCATTTT,CASSYGGGSSNQPQHF
TRBV18,TRBJ2-7,TRBD1,TGTGCCAGCTCACCGTCAGGACAGGCACTCTACGAGCAGTACTTC,CASSPSGQALYEQYF
TRBV2,TRBJ2-3,-,TGTGCCAGCAGCAAGGAAGGCGGAGGGAGGCAGTATTTT,CASSKEGGGRQYF
TRBV7-9,TRBJ2-7,TRBD2,TGTGCCAGCAGCCAGCCAGGACAGCCGGGACTAGCGTCACAAGAGCAGTACTTC,CASSQPGQPGLASQEQYF
TRBV27,TRBJ1-1,-,TGTGCCAGCAAAACGCATAGGAACACTGAAGCTTTCTTT,CASKTHRNTEAFF
TRBV19,TRBJ1-5,-,TGTGCCAGTACCCTTCCGGGTTATTACAATCAGCCCCAGCATTTT,CASTLPGYYNQPQHF
TRBV5-1,TRBJ1-1,-,TGCGCCAGCAGTGTCCTGGGCACCACTGAAGCTTTCTTT,CASSVLGTTEAFF
TRBV6-6,TRBJ1-1,-,TGTGCCAGCATAGAGGTCACTGAAGCTTTCTTT,CASIEVTEAFF
TRBV2,TRBJ1-4,-,TGTGCCAGCAGGATGGAGGGGACTTCTAATGAAAAACTGTTTTTT,CASRMEGTSNEKLFF
TRBV9,TRBJ1-5,-,TGTGCCAGCAGCCCTAGAGGGGGTAGCAATCAGCCCCAGCATTTT,CASSPRGGSNQPQHF
TRBV4-1,TRBJ2-1,TRBD2,TGCGCCAGCAGCCAAGGGAGCGGGGTCTACAATGAGCAGTTCTTC,CASSQGSGVYNEQFF